The clone carrying this T cell receptor beta chain was counted ten times or more. No antigen is known for it. This CDR3 is 15 amino acids long. V shed 0 bases, J shed 1 base, and the junction held 1 base outside the gene matches. Germline loops: CDR1 MGHRA, CDR2 YSYEKL. The record originates from a study of T-cell memory formation after mild COVID-19. Study background: The two donors had largely donor-specific TCR clusters. Points from the study as a whole: A second wave expanding day 15 to 37 was CD4+-biased; contracting clones were balanced. Several responding clones turned up in pre-infection memory, indicating that cross-reactive memory may have taken part.

TCRalpha and TCRbeta libraries used 5'RACE with constant-segment primers and UMIs. TCRdb re-called the 5' RACE reads with MiXCR, one entry per CDR3 protein. The sample holds 30,000 to 45,000 distinct CDR3 sequences; over 9.5% are singletons and the top ten take about 32%. Sequencing was carried out using PBMCs or a T cell subset sorted from them (not recorded which). This receptor was taken from a man aged 18 to 29 who had mild COVID-19 (a few samples of this study predate the infection). Cell type and time point are not known. The chain joins TRBV4-1 to TRBJ2-3; 7 bases fit TRBD1. The CDR3 sequence: CASSQDDRGTDTQYF. CDR3 coding DNA: TGCGCCAGCAGCCAAGATGACAGGGGCACAGATACGCAGTATTTT.